The 16 T cell receptor beta chains below come from one sample, sequenced in a study of vaccination effects on CD4 cells after COVID-19. This table comes from immunoSEQ multiplex PCR, and its TCRdb copy is limited to in-frame clones, with some not included. The data show around 49,000 clones, under 80% seen once. With the ViraFEST assay, the study expanded antigen-specific CD4+ T cells using viral peptide pools, then sequenced them. When around nine days of culture had elapsed, CD4+ T cells were isolated. SARS-CoV-2 infected the person between March and December 2020, as confirmed by PCR. These receptors have no known antigen. Sequencing used CD4+ T cells from PBMCs cultured with a peptide pool, obtained before COVID-19 vaccination. The receptors were gathered from a human donor who had a prior SARS-CoV-2 infection.

The V call is TRBV6-1, the J call TRBJ2-7; D remains ambiguous. This CDR3 contains 16 residues. The germline gives CDR1 MNHNS, CDR2 SASEGT. V lost 1 base, J lost 3 bases, and 16 bases lay in between. The CDR3: CASSEVKIIGGYEQYF. CDR3 nucleotide sequence: TGTGCCAGCAGTGAAGTTAAGATTATCGGTGGCTACGAGCAGTACTTC.

V gene TRBV12-3 or TRBV12-4 combines with J gene TRBJ1-1; D gene uncertain. The CDR3 is 12 amino acids. V lost 8 bases and J 0 bases, leaving 7 bases between the germline ends. CDR3 region: CASGQMNTEAFF. CDR3 nucleotide sequence: TGTGCCAGCGGTCAGATGAACACTGAAGCTTTCTTT.

The rearrangement joins TRBV5-1 to TRBJ2-1; 7 bases are a match to TRBD1. Germline loops: CDR1 SGHRS, CDR2 YFSETQ. J was trimmed by 12 bases and V by 3 bases; bases with no gene match: 6. The CDR3 runs 12 residues. As DNA, the CDR3 is TGCGCCAGCAGCTATAACCGGGACAGGCAGTTCTTC. Amino acid sequence: CASSYNRDRQFF.

This clone came up once. The chain recombines TRBV5-6 with TRBJ1-2; the D is unclear. Germline-derived CDR1 and CDR2 are SGHDT and YYEEEE. The CDR3 runs 13 residues. V lost 0 bases and J lost 3, with 6 bases in between. The CDR3 nucleotides are TGTGCCAGCAGCTTGGGCCGGGACTATGGCTACACCTTC. This translates into CASSLGRDYGYTF.

The chain combines TRBV11-1 with TRBJ2-1, with 9 bases that match TRBD1. CDR1 is SGHAT, CDR2 FQDESV, per germline (reference sequence). This CDR3 is built from 13 residues. J gave up 7 bases and V 4 bases, and 2 bases lay outside the gene matches. The chain's CDR3 is CASSSGTGNEQFF. CDR3 DNA: TGTGCCAGCAGCTCTGGGACAGGGAATGAGCAGTTCTTC.

Regarding this clone: Different DNA sequences within this sample yield the same CDR3. The CDR3: CASSLGGGAYEQYF. The CDR3 bases are TGTGCCAGCAGTTTAGGAGGGGGCGCTTATGAGCAGTACTTC. This rearrangement joins TRBV28 to TRBJ2-7, with a weak D call TRBD1 (7 bases). This CDR3 is built from 14 residues. V was shortened by 2 bases and J by 7 bases, with 15 bases between the two germline ends. The germline V gene encodes CDR1 MDHEN and CDR2 SYDVKM.

This chain connects TRBV11-3 to TRBJ2-3; D unclear. This CDR3 contains 14 residues. The ends were cut back, 5 bases at V and 2 bases at J, with 11 bases in the middle. Germline V CDR1 and CDR2: SGHNT, YENEEA. This CDR3 is CASSPTLFTDTQYF. In DNA, the CDR3 is TGTGCCAGCAGCCCAACCCTATTCACAGATACGCAGTATTTT.

The CDR3 coding sequence is TGTGCCAGCAGTTTCACAGAAAACTATGGCTACACCTTC. This sequence encodes CASSFTENYGYTF. The chain carries TRBV27 and TRBJ1-2; D remains unclear. The germline CDR1 and CDR2 sequences are MNHEY and SMNVEV (reference sequence). With 3 bases removed from V and 2 bases from J, the gap between germline ends came to 7 bases. The CDR3 consists of 13 residues.

This chain joins TRBV7-3 and TRBJ1-2; 7 positions agree with TRBD1. CDR1 and CDR2 from the germline V gene are SGHTA and FQGTGA. Germline trimming cut 0 bases from V and 5 bases from J; bases unmatched to any gene: 0. The CDR3 consists of 13 residues. CDR3: CASSLTQGYGYTF. For the CDR3, the DNA is TGTGCCAGCAGCTTAACACAGGGGTATGGCTACACCTTC.

This clone has just one count. CDR3 sequence reads: CASSQQGPDYEQYF. DNA of the CDR3: TGTGCCAGCAGCCAACAGGGTCCCGACTACGAGCAGTACTTC. The J gene is TRBJ2-7, the V gene TRBV5-4, with D possibly being TRBD1 (6 bases). In germline, CDR1 is SGHNT, CDR2 YYREEE (reference sequence). There are 14 residues in the CDR3. With 4 bases removed from V and 3 bases from J, the gap between germline ends came to 14 bases.

This clone has just a few counts. The chain employs TRBV2 and TRBJ1-3; D unclear. CDR3 size: 14 residues. Germline values: CDR1 SNHLY, CDR2 FYNNEI. V was cut by 5 bases and J by 0 bases, with 8 bases left in between. Here the CDR3 reads CASSRVVSGNTIYF. The CDR3 nucleotides read TGTGCCAGCAGTAGGGTGGTCTCTGGAAACACCATATATTTT. The complete variable domain, with remaining parts taken from reference TRBV2 and TRBJ1-3, reads EPEVTQTPSHQVTQMGQEVILRCVPISNHLYFYWYRQILGQKVEFLVSFYNNEISEKSEIFDDQFSVERPDGSNFTLKIRSTKLEDSAMYFCASSRVVSGNTIYFGEGSWLTVV.

The chain joins TRBV15 to TRBJ2-5; D perhaps matches TRBD2 (6 bases). V lost 3 bases and J 5 bases, leaving 25 bases between the germline ends. This CDR3 region has 18 residues. CDR1 is LNHNV and CDR2 is YYDKDF in the germline V gene (reference sequence). The CDR3 DNA follows: TGTGCCACCAGCAGGGACCCGTTGAGGAGGGGCTTGGAGGAGACCCAGTACTTC. Amino acid sequence: CATSRDPLRRGLEETQYF.

V is TRBV29-1 and J is TRBJ2-2; 12 bases fit TRBD2. Germline lookup yields CDR1 SQVTM and CDR2 ANQGSEA. After removal of 7 bases from V and 5 bases from J, the junction contained 8 bases not matched to a gene. CDR3 length: 15 residues. CDR3: CSATGLAGFTGELFF. The CDR3 nucleotides are TGCAGCGCAACGGGACTAGCGGGTTTTACCGGGGAGCTGTTTTTT.

This clone came up a few times. This rearrangement joins TRBV5-4 to TRBJ1-3; 8 bases are shared with TRBD1. CDR1 and CDR2 (germline): SGHNT, YYREEE (reference sequence). V shed 4 bases, J shed 4 bases, and the junction held 7 bases outside the gene matches. The CDR3 extends over 15 amino acids. The CDR3 here is CASSDDRGGGNTIYF. DNA of the CDR3: TGTGCCAGCAGCGACGACAGGGGCGGGGGAAACACCATATATTTT.

The rearrangement joins TRBV7-3 to TRBJ2-2, with TRBD2 identical over 7 bases. The CDR3 has 16 residues. V lost 4 bases, J lost 4 bases, and 9 bases stayed unmatched. CDR1 and CDR2 from the germline V gene are SGHTA and FQGTGA. The CDR3 sequence: CASSSPGAGSTGELFF. The DNA for the CDR3 is TGTGCCAGCAGCTCACCAGGAGCGGGAAGCACCGGGGAGCTGTTTTTT. The full variable domain, rest sourced from reference TRBV7-3 and TRBJ2-2, is GAGVSQTPSNKVTEKGKYVELRCDPISGHTALYWYRQSLGQGPEFLIYFQGTGAADDSGLPNDRFFAVRPEGSVSTLKIQRTERGDSAVYLCASSSPGAGSTGELFFGEGSRLTVL.

This rearrangement joins TRBV11-2 to TRBJ2-3; TRBD2 matches 9 bases. V was pared by 1 base and J by 7 bases, with 3 bases of the junction left unmatched. The V gene's germline CDR1 is SGHAT and CDR2 FQNNGV. The CDR3 consists of 14 residues. Written as DNA, the CDR3 is TGTGCCAGCAGCTTAGGCGGGGGGGTAAATACGCAGTATTTT. This encodes CASSLGGGVNTQYF.